Listed below are T cell receptor beta chains from one sample, sequenced in a study of early T cells in non-severe SARS-CoV-2 infection. TCRdb called the 5' RACE reads again in MiXCR, with one record for every CDR3 protein. The table lists around 61,000 distinct CDR3 sequences, over 13% of them singletons. The sample was whole blood, taken at baseline. The receptors shown here come from an adult who was a healthcare worker with PCR-confirmed SARS-CoV-2 infection or an uninfected control (not recorded which). Each CDR3 is given with its conserved first and last residue. D genes are given only for firm matches. Part of the rows lack a size; the others show once, few, many or a class for expanded clones.

d_call j_call clone_size v_call cdr3_aa cdr3_nt
TRBD2 TRBJ2-1 few TRBV4-2 CASSQGITSGGHNEQFF TGTGCCAGCAGCCAGGGCATCACTAGCGGGGGACACAATGAGCAGTTCTTC
TRBD1 TRBJ2-7 . TRBV11-2 CASSFGTGSYEQYF TGTGCCAGCAGCTTCGGGACAGGCTCCTACGAGCAGTACTTC
. TRBJ2-7 many TRBV12-3/TRBV12-4 CASSLRVHSYEQYF TGTGCCAGCAGTTTAAGGGTCCACTCCTACGAGCAGTACTTC
TRBD2 TRBJ2-7 . TRBV12-3/TRBV12-4 CASSAGLSSYEQYF TGTGCCAGCAGTGCGGGACTAAGCTCCTACGAGCAGTACTTC
. TRBJ2-2 . TRBV6-1 CASRDSGSTGELFF TGTGCCAGCAGGGATAGCGGCAGCACCGGGGAGCTGTTTTTT
TRBD1 TRBJ2-7 few TRBV5-1 CASSLAPGQGYEQYF TGCGCCAGCAGCTTGGCCCCTGGACAGGGCTACGAGCAGTACTTC
TRBD2 TRBJ2-7 few TRBV20-1 CSASFPGLAGGPILEQYF TGCAGTGCTAGCTTTCCGGGACTAGCGGGAGGGCCAATATTAGAGCAGTACTTC
TRBD1 TRBJ2-7 few TRBV3-1 CASGDRAYSYEQYF TGTGCCAGCGGGGACAGGGCATATTCCTACGAGCAGTACTTC
TRBD2 TRBJ2-3 . TRBV3-1 CASSQGLADSTDTQYF TGTGCCAGCAGCCAAGGACTAGCGGACAGCACAGATACGCAGTATTTT
. TRBJ1-5 many TRBV6-1 CASTRTDRNQPQHF TGTGCCAGCACTAGGACGGATCGCAATCAGCCCCAGCATTTT
. TRBJ2-1 . TRBV29-1 CSVHSSYNEQFF TGCAGCGTTCACAGCTCCTACAATGAGCAGTTCTTC
. TRBJ2-1 many TRBV20-1 CSARDNEQFF TGCAGTGCTAGGGACAATGAGCAGTTCTTC
. TRBJ2-7 few TRBV10-3 CAISASGDSYEQYF TGTGCCATCAGTGCGTCAGGGGATTCCTACGAGCAGTACTTC
. TRBJ2-6 few TRBV28 CASRLTPGANVLTF TGTGCCAGCAGGCTTACCCCTGGGGCCAACGTCCTGACTTTC
. TRBJ1-1 few TRBV3-1 CASSPEVQLNTEAFF TGTGCCAGCAGCCCGGAGGTTCAGTTGAACACTGAAGCTTTCTTT
. TRBJ1-3 few TRBV6-5 CASSYSSGSSGNTIYF TGTGCCAGCAGTTACTCGTCTGGGAGTTCTGGAAACACCATATATTTT
TRBD2 TRBJ2-7 . TRBV4-1 CASSQGGGGPQEQYF TGCGCCAGCAGCCAAGGAGGCGGGGGGCCTCAGGAGCAGTACTTC
TRBD1 TRBJ2-7 . TRBV7-9 CASSSVQGTYEQYF TGTGCCAGCAGCTCGGTACAGGGGACCTACGAGCAGTACTTC
TRBD2 TRBJ2-3 few TRBV4-1 CASSQDRPSGTDTQYF TGCGCCAGCAGCCAAGATCGGCCTAGCGGGACAGATACGCAGTATTTT
TRBD2 TRBJ2-4 few TRBV2 CASSGLAENIQYF TGTGCCAGCTCAGGACTAGCGGAAAACATTCAGTACTTC
. TRBJ2-7 . TRBV6-1 CASAGSSSYEQYF TGTGCCAGCGCCGGCAGCAGCTCCTACGAGCAGTACTTC
TRBD2 TRBJ2-3 few TRBV20-1 CSASGGGADTQYF TGCAGTGCAAGCGGGGGGGGCGCAGATACGCAGTATTTT
. TRBJ1-3 few TRBV10-3 CAITQSDTIYF TGTGCCATCACACAGAGCGACACCATATATTTT
TRBD2 TRBJ2-1 . TRBV2 CASTGLAGYSYNEQFF TGTGCCAGCACTGGACTAGCGGGGTACTCCTACAATGAGCAGTTCTTC
TRBD1 TRBJ2-1 few TRBV7-6 CASSLGQGIWNEQFF TGTGCCAGCAGCTTAGGACAGGGGATTTGGAATGAGCAGTTCTTC
. TRBJ2-7 many TRBV3-1 CASSQGYEQYF TGTGCCAGCAGCCAGGGCTACGAGCAGTACTTC
. TRBJ2-7 . TRBV6-6 CASSRSFRDGSYEQYF TGTGCCAGCAGCCGAAGCTTCCGGGACGGAAGCTACGAGCAGTACTTC
. TRBJ1-2 . TRBV6-1 CASTGGIYGYTF TGTGCCAGCACTGGGGGGATCTATGGCTACACCTTC
. TRBJ1-4 many TRBV4-1 CASSQPREREKLFF TGCGCCAGCAGCCAACCACGGGAAAGGGAAAAACTGTTTTTT
TRBD2 TRBJ2-1 many TRBV25-1 CASRRKGTSGLNEQFF TGTGCCAGCAGGAGGAAGGGGACTAGCGGGCTCAATGAGCAGTTCTTC
. TRBJ2-5 . TRBV7-6 CASSPLGETQYF TGTGCCAGCAGCCCTTTGGGAGAGACCCAGTACTTC
TRBD1 TRBJ1-6 many TRBV3-1 CASSHSDRANSPLHF TGTGCCAGCAGCCACTCTGACAGGGCTAATTCACCCCTCCACTTT
. TRBJ2-2 . TRBV19 CASSIGFLGWTGELFF TGTGCCAGTAGTATAGGATTTCTAGGTTGGACCGGGGAGCTGTTTTTT
TRBD2 TRBJ2-7 few TRBV27 CASSLLVGGRREQYF TGTGCCAGCAGTTTATTGGTGGGAGGGCGGAGGGAGCAGTACTTC
TRBD1 TRBJ1-2 many TRBV12-3/TRBV12-4 CASSHDRVDGYTF TGTGCCAGCAGTCATGACAGGGTTGATGGCTACACCTTC
TRBD1 TRBJ2-1 few TRBV20-1 CSARDRVTGAYFEQFF TGCAGTGCTAGAGATAGAGTAACAGGGGCGTACTTTGAGCAGTTCTTC
. TRBJ1-1 . TRBV5-8 CASSQQGGGTEAFF TGTGCCAGCAGCCAACAGGGAGGGGGGACTGAAGCTTTCTTT
. TRBJ1-5 few TRBV28 CASSTQSAGPVANQPQHF TGTGCCAGCAGTACCCAGAGTGCGGGGCCAGTGGCCAATCAGCCCCAGCATTTT
. TRBJ2-1 many TRBV3-1 CASSLFPNEQFF TGTGCCAGCAGCCTGTTCCCCAATGAGCAGTTCTTC
. TRBJ2-7 few TRBV12-3/TRBV12-4 CASSLQGTSSEQYF TGTGCCAGCAGTTTACAGGGGACAAGCTCCGAGCAGTACTTC
. TRBJ1-3 once TRBV28 CASSSSPGAGQGNTIYF TGTGCCAGCAGTTCCTCCCCAGGAGCAGGGCAAGGAAACACCATATATTTT
TRBD1 TRBJ1-2 few TRBV7-8 CASSSQGAAYGYTF TGTGCCAGCAGCTCACAGGGGGCTGCCTATGGCTACACCTTC
TRBD1 TRBJ1-2 . TRBV6-1 CASSETGTDNTF TGTGCCAGCAGTGAGACAGGGACGGATAACACCTTC
. TRBJ2-7 many TRBV4-1 CASSQDAVISYEQYF TGCGCCAGCAGCCAAGATGCGGTGATCTCCTACGAGCAGTACTTC
. TRBJ1-5 . TRBV6-5 CASRGTGSWQPQHF TGTGCCAGCAGGGGAACAGGGTCCTGGCAGCCCCAGCATTTT
. TRBJ1-4 many TRBV29-1 CSVQEGEKLFF TGCAGCGTTCAAGAGGGTGAAAAACTGTTTTTT
. TRBJ2-5 many TRBV1 CTSSPYREETQYF TGCACCAGCAGCCCTTACAGGGAAGAGACCCAGTACTTC
. TRBJ1-5 . TRBV21-1 CASSKCGKPQHF TGTGCCAGCAGCAAATGCGGGAAGCCCCAGCATTTT
. TRBJ1-3 . TRBV6-2/TRBV6-3 CASRRHRDNGNTIYF TGTGCCAGCAGACGACACAGGGACAATGGAAACACCATATATTTT
. TRBJ2-3 many TRBV7-2 CASSFPTARTDTQYF TGTGCCAGCAGCTTCCCTACGGCCCGCACAGATACGCAGTATTTT
. TRBJ2-3 . TRBV5-1 CASSRWTPGSSTDTQYF TGCGCCAGCAGCCGATGGACCCCCGGTTCTAGCACAGATACGCAGTATTTT
TRBD1 TRBJ2-1 few TRBV11-2 CASSFPGQGTSSYNEQFF TGTGCCAGCAGCTTCCCAGGACAGGGCACTAGCTCCTACAATGAGCAGTTCTTC
TRBD1 TRBJ2-2 few TRBV18 CASSTDRAAGELFF TGTGCCAGCTCAACGGACAGGGCGGCCGGGGAGCTGTTTTTT
. TRBJ2-7 . TRBV12-3/TRBV12-4 CASSLGLTIYYEQYF TGTGCCAGCAGTTTAGGACTAACGATTTACTACGAGCAGTACTTC